This TCR beta chain was recorded in a study of T-cell reconstitution after alpha-beta-depleted transplantation in children. Points from the study as a whole: When one year had passed after transplant, most T-cell counts and diversity came from newly produced T cells. There were reportedly several hundred expanded graft clones from which alpha-beta T cells came about two months after transplant. At day 60, the high TCRbeta diversity found in some patients originated from recipient T cells and thymic progenitors that had survived.

This clonotype was counted ten times or more. Its specificity is unknown. Library preparation (for TCRbeta) was performed with unique molecular identifiers. TCRdb fed the PCR reads into MiXCR, producing one record per CDR3 protein. Here the sample spans fewer than 700,000 distinct CDR3 sequences, approximately 13% being singletons. Trimming cost V 1 base and J 3 bases, with 13 bases left between them. The V gene's germline CDR1 is SGHRS and CDR2 YFSETQ. The CDR3 is made up of 15 amino acids. This rearrangement joins TRBV5-1 to TRBJ1-1, with D possibly matching TRBD1 (6 bases). This receptor was obtained from a male patient younger than 18 who had a stem cell transplant for acute myeloid leukemia, so the T cells may come from the graft donor. Sequenced here: PBMCs, mostly from graft donor cells, sampled 360 days after TCRalphabeta/CD19-depleted stem cell transplant. DNA for the CDR3: TGCGCCAGCAGCTTGTCGGGGGGCGGCTACACTGAAGCTTTCTTT. Its protein is CASSLSGGGYTEAFF.